What follows describes a single TCR beta chain. The antigen remains undetermined. The data were obtained in a study of response to subunit inactivated influenza vaccine. Regarding the study as a whole: Authors suggested each seasonal flu vaccination may recruit only limited numbers of new T cells.

TCRdb processed the RT-PCR reads anew with MiXCR; each CDR3 protein has one entry. The sample gives roughly 700,000 distinct CDR3 sequences, over 11% of which show up once; 6% to 7% is in the top ten. Trimming stripped 6 bases from V and 2 bases from J, with 19 bases between. Germline loops: CDR1 MNHNS, CDR2 SASEGT. The CDR3 consists of 16 residues. The starting material was PBMCs from blood, obtained roughly 2 weeks before vaccination. The gene calls are TRBV6-1 and TRBJ2-5; D perhaps matches TRBD1 (6 bases). The sequence derives from a man in his forties or fifties who received an inactivated influenza vaccine. The CDR3 DNA sequence: TGTGCCAGCAGCCTAAGGGCCAGGGGACGTCAAGAGACCCAGTACTTC. Translating it yields CASSLRARGRQETQYF.